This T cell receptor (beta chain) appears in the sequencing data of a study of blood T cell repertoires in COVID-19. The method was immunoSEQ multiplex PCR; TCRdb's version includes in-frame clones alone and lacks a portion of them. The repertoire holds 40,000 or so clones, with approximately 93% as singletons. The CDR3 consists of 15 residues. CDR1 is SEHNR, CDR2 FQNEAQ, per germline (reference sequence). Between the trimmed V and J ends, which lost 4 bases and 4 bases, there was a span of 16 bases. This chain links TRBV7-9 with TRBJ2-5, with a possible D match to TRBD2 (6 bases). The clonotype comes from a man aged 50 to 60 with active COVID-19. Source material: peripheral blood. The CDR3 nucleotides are TGTGCCAGCAGCTCCCCATGGGGGGTTGGAGAGACCCAGTACTTC. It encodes CASSSPWGVGETQYF.